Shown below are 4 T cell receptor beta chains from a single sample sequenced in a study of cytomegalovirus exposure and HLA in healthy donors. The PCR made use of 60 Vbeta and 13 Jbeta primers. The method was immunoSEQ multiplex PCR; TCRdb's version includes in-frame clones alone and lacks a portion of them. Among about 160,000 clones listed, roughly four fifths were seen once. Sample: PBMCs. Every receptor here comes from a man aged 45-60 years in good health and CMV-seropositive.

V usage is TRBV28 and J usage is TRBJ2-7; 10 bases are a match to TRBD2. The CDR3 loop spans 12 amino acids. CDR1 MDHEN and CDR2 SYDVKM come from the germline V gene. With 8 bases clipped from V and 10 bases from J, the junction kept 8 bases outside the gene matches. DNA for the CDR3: TGTGCCAGCTGTAGCGGGAGGACGTGTCAGTACTTC. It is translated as CASCSGRTCQYF.

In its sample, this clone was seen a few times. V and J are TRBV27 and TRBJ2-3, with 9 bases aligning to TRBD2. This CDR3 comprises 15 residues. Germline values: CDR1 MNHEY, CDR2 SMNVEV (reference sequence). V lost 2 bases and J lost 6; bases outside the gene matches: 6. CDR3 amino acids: CASSLGTSQLDTQYF. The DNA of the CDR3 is TGTGCCAGCAGTTTAGGGACTAGCCAACTGGATACGCAGTATTTT.

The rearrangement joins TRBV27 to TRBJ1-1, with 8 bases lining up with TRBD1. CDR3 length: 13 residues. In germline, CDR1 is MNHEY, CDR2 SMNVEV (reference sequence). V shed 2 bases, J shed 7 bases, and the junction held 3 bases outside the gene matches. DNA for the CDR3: TGTGCCAGCAGTTTAGGACAGGGCATTGAAGCTTTCTTT. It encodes CASSLGQGIEAFF.

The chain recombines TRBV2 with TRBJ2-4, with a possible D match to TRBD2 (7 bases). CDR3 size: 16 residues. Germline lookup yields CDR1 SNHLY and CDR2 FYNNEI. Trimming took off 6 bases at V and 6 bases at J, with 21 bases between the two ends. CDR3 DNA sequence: TGTGCCAGCAGCGTACAGGGAGGGGTGTCCGGAAACATTCAGTACTTC. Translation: CASSVQGGVSGNIQYF.